The 27 T cell receptor beta chains presented below share a single source sample, sequenced in a study of T cells in Graves' hyperthyroidism and ophthalmopathy. From RNA transcripts, TCR beta CDR3 regions were amplified. HTBI primers were the set used in a first-round RT-PCR of the TCR CDR3. TCRdb processed the multiplex PCR reads anew with MiXCR; each CDR3 protein has one entry. The repertoire consists of about 360,000 distinct CDR3 sequences, with just under 25% occurring once and the leading ten covering about 70%. The specimen was blood. The receptors were gathered from a man aged 50 to 59 with Graves' hyperthyroidism.

Only a few counts were recorded for this clonotype. The CDR3 here is CASRPIGMNTEAFF. DNA for the CDR3: TGTGCCAGCAGACCTATAGGGATGAACACTGAAGCTTTCTTT. The chain is built from TRBV27 and TRBJ1-1; D gene uncertain. V was trimmed by 6 bases and J by 0 bases, leaving 11 bases between them. CDR1 MNHEY and CDR2 SMNVEV come from the germline V gene (reference sequence). The length of the CDR3 is 14 residues.

The V call is TRBV2, the J call TRBJ1-2, with D maybe TRBD1 (5 bases). V shed 3 bases and J shed 5 bases, with 10 bases lying between them. The CDR3 contains 13 residues. Germline values: CDR1 SNHLY, CDR2 FYNNEI. CDR3 nucleotides: TGTGCCAGCAGTGACAGGGTACGGTATGGCTACACCTTC. Translating gives CASSDRVRYGYTF.

Ten or more counts support this clonotype. This chain joins TRBV6-2 or TRBV6-3 and TRBJ2-1, with TRBD2 matching 11 bases. The J segment lost 0 bases and the V segment lost 7 bases, leaving 20 bases of the junction unmatched. Germline CDR1 is MNHEY and CDR2 is SVGEGT. The CDR3 sequence is 21 residues long. The CDR3: CASTYGPRFSSGRASYNEQFF. The CDR3 DNA reads TGTGCCAGCACCTACGGGCCCCGTTTCAGTAGCGGGAGGGCCTCCTACAATGAGCAGTTCTTC.

A few counts support this clonotype. This rearrangement joins TRBV7-2 to TRBJ2-3; D is perhaps TRBD1 (5 bases). The germline V gene has CDR1 SGHTA and CDR2 FQGNSA. The CDR3 sequence is 14 residues long. Trimming stripped 5 bases from V and 4 bases from J, with 13 bases between. CDR3 in amino acids: CASSPRTGSDTQYF. CDR3 coding DNA: TGTGCCAGCAGCCCCCGAACAGGATCAGATACGCAGTATTTT.

This clonotype was observed a few times. The chain joins TRBV27 to TRBJ1-2, with TRBD1 matching 7 bases. CDR3 length equals 14 residues. CDR1 and CDR2 from the germline V gene are MNHEY and SMNVEV (reference sequence). After removal of 6 bases from V and 4 bases from J, the junction contained 8 bases not matched to a gene. The CDR3 nucleotides read TGTGCCAGCAGCCCCAAGGGGGCTGGCTATGGCTACACCTTC. Its translation: CASSPKGAGYGYTF.

With respect to this clonotype: One junction end does not reproduce the germline sequence, and a read error may be involved. The chain employs TRBV6-2 or TRBV6-3 and TRBJ1-6; D uncertain. In germline, CDR1 is MNHEY, CDR2 SVGEGT. There are 13 residues in the CDR3. The CDR3 loop reads CACSPDRDSPLHF. CDR3 bases: TGTGCCTGCAGCCCGGACCGCGATTCACCCCTCCACTTT.

The chain employs TRBV5-1 and TRBJ2-1; D uncertain. V was cut by 2 bases and J by 6 bases, with 12 bases left in between. Germline V CDR1 and CDR2: SGHRS, YFSETQ. The CDR3 length is 14 residues. Here the CDR3 reads CASSFLDSINEQFF. The CDR3 coding sequence is TGCGCCAGCAGCTTCCTTGACTCAATCAATGAGCAGTTCTTC.

This chain uses TRBV5-1 with TRBJ2-3; D tentatively fits TRBD1 or TRBD2 (5 bases each). The CDR3 runs 15 residues. V was trimmed by 2 bases and J by 2 bases, leaving 12 bases between them. Germline CDR1 reads SGHRS; CDR2 reads YFSETQ. The CDR3 region is CASSLSDGATDTQYF. In DNA form, the CDR3 reads TGCGCCAGCAGCTTATCGGACGGGGCCACAGATACGCAGTATTTT.

This clonotype was found a few times. This rearrangement joins TRBV7-6 to TRBJ2-1; 9 positions agree with TRBD2. Trimming cost V 5 bases and J 10 bases; bases outside gene matches: 12. The CDR3 extends over 15 amino acids. Germline loops: CDR1 SGHVS, CDR2 FNYEAQ. CDR3 amino acids: CASSETAGSGGEQFF. DNA of the CDR3: TGTGCCAGCAGCGAAACCGCGGGGAGCGGGGGGGAGCAGTTCTTC.

The genes are TRBV4-1 and TRBJ2-5, with D perhaps TRBD1 (5 bases). With 0 bases removed from V and 5 bases from J, the gap between germline ends came to 22 bases. This CDR3 comprises 18 residues. The V gene's germline CDR1 is MGHRA and CDR2 YSYEKL. This CDR3 is CASSQEVVRTQGGETQYF. The CDR3 nucleotides are TGCGCCAGCAGCCAAGAGGTAGTCCGGACCCAGGGTGGGGAGACCCAGTACTTC.

This clonotype occurred once. The chain recombines TRBV5-1 with TRBJ1-2, with D unclear. From germline, CDR1 is SGHRS and CDR2 YFSETQ. The CDR3 length is 16 residues. V lost 4 bases and J 7 bases, leaving 23 bases between the germline ends. The CDR3 sequence is CASSLGLVYQVVGYTF. The DNA for the CDR3 is TGCGCCAGCAGCCTAGGATTGGTGTACCAGGTGGTTGGCTACACCTTC. Using reference TRBV5-1 and TRBJ1-2 for the parts outside the CDR3, the full variable domain is KAGVTQTPRYLIKTRGQQVTLSCSPISGHRSVSWYQQTPGQGLQFLFEYFSETQRNKGNFPGRFSGRQFSNSRSEMNVSTLELGDSALYLCASSLGLVYQVVGYTFGSGTRLTVV.

This clonotype came up once. The V call is TRBV6-1, the J call TRBJ1-5; 7 bases align to TRBD1. The CDR3 sequence is 14 residues long. J gave up 6 bases and V 3 bases, and 5 bases lay outside the gene matches. CDR1 MNHNS and CDR2 SASEGT come from the germline V gene. CDR3: CASSDITGVQPQHF. The DNA of the CDR3 is TGTGCCAGCAGTGACATAACAGGGGTTCAGCCCCAGCATTTT.

This clonotype was recorded many times. The chain employs TRBV2 and TRBJ2-7; 12 bases map to TRBD2. Trimming took 7 bases from V and 3 from J; bases not matched to a gene: 4. CDR3 size: 14 residues. CDR1 is SNHLY, CDR2 FYNNEI, per germline. CDR3 sequence: CASIQTSGSYEQYF. CDR3 nucleotide sequence: TGTGCCAGCATCCAGACTAGCGGGAGCTACGAGCAGTACTTC.

The chain combines TRBV29-1 with TRBJ2-1, with D perhaps TRBD1 (6 bases). V shed 3 bases and J shed 8 bases, with 14 bases lying between them. The CDR3 is 13 residues long. In germline, CDR1 is SQVTM, CDR2 ANQGSEA. CDR3 DNA: TGCAGCGTTGAGAGGCAGCCAGGGGATGAGCAGTTCTTC. Its protein product is CSVERQPGDEQFF.

The J gene is TRBJ2-1, the V gene TRBV3-1; D is ambiguous. Germline V CDR1 and CDR2: LGHDT, YNNKEL (reference sequence). V shed 5 bases and J shed 8 bases, with 16 bases lying between them. This CDR3 is 14 amino acids long. CDR3 in DNA: TGTGCCAGCAGCGTCACAGCCCCCCTCGATGAGCAGTTCTTC. This codes for CASSVTAPLDEQFF.

CDR3 DNA sequence: TGCGCCAGCAGCGCGGGGACTAGCGGCGAGCAGTTCTTC. Translating it yields CASSAGTSGEQFF. The chain is built from TRBV10-1 and TRBJ2-1, with 11 bases identical to TRBD2. CDR3 size: 13 residues. The V segment lost 6 bases and the J segment 10 bases; nucleotides outside the gene matches: 5. Germline CDR1 and CDR2: WNHNN and SYGVQD (reference sequence).

Ten or more counts support this clonotype. This chain joins TRBV28 and TRBJ2-7; D possibly matches TRBD1 or TRBD2 (6 bases each). V shed 5 bases and J shed 3 bases, with 17 bases lying between them. This CDR3 has 15 amino acids. The germline CDR1 and CDR2 sequences are MDHEN and SYDVKM. The CDR3 is CASSLPGAQLYEQYF. CDR3 in DNA: TGTGCCAGCAGTCTACCGGGGGCCCAACTCTACGAGCAGTACTTC.

The rearrangement joins TRBV27 to TRBJ2-5, with D tentatively TRBD2 (6 bases). This CDR3 contains 15 residues. The V and J ends lost 2 bases and 5 bases respectively, with 15 bases between them. Germline CDR1 is MNHEY and CDR2 is SMNVEV (reference sequence). The CDR3 loop is CASSLLPGVSETQYF. The CDR3 bases are TGTGCCAGCAGTTTACTCCCGGGAGTGAGCGAGACCCAGTACTTC.

This clonotype has ten or more counts. This chain links TRBV7-2 with TRBJ2-2; D unresolved. The V end lost 9 bases, the J end lost 1 base, and 6 bases lay between the germline ends. The germline V gene encodes CDR1 SGHTA and CDR2 FQGNSA. The CDR3 loop spans 12 amino acids. The CDR3: CARGGNTGELFF. DNA of the CDR3: TGTGCCAGAGGCGGGAACACCGGGGAGCTGTTTTTT.

DNA of the CDR3: TGTGCCAGCGGATTTAGGGGGGATACGCAGTATTTT. Protein sequence: CASGFRGDTQYF. The genes are TRBV6-2 or TRBV6-3 and TRBJ2-3, with a tentative D call TRBD1 (6 bases). CDR1 and CDR2 (germline): MNHEY, SVGEGT. The V end was cut by 8 bases, the J end by 6 bases, with 12 bases between. The CDR3 covers 12 residues.

The DNA for the CDR3 is TGCAGTGCTAGCGTTGGCGGGAGGGCATACGAGCAGTACTTC. Its protein product is CSASVGGRAYEQYF. V usage is TRBV20-1 and J usage is TRBJ2-7, with TRBD2 matching 9 bases. The CDR3 length is 14 residues. The trim removed 3 bases at V and 4 bases at J, leaving 7 bases unmatched. Germline CDR1 reads DFQATT; CDR2 reads SNEGSKA (reference sequence).

This clonotype showed up many times. V is TRBV11-2 and J is TRBJ2-7, with D maybe TRBD2 (6 bases). Germline loops: CDR1 SGHAT, CDR2 FQNNGV. CDR3 length: 16 residues. Trimming removed 3 bases from V and 1 base from J, with 16 bases in between. In DNA, the CDR3 is TGTGCCAGCAGCTTGGGGTGGCAGCGGGCATCCTACGAGCAGTACTTC. Amino acid sequence: CASSLGWQRASYEQYF.

The gene calls are TRBV9 and TRBJ1-3; the match to TRBD1 covers 7 bases. The V gene end was trimmed by 4 bases and the J gene end by 0 bases; junction bases not matched to a gene: 4. The germline CDR1 and CDR2 sequences are SGDLS and YYNGEE. CDR3 length: 15 amino acids. CDR3 residues: CASSTTGASGNTIYF. The CDR3 bases are TGTGCCAGCAGCACAACAGGGGCCTCTGGAAACACCATATATTTT.

With regard to this clonotype: A much larger clonotype is one base distant, so this may be a read error. This chain joins TRBV28 and TRBJ1-2, with TRBD1 matching over 8 bases. CDR3 size: 17 residues. V lost 4 bases to trimming and J lost 4 bases; unmatched junction nucleotides: 14. Germline V gene sequence: CDR1 MDHEN, CDR2 SYDVKM. CDR3 amino acids: CASSSWRQGARSYGYTF. DNA of the CDR3: TGTGCCAGCAGTTCGTGGAGGCAGGGGGCGAGAAGCTATGGCTACACCTTC.

DNA for the CDR3: TGCGCCAGCAGCTTGACCCTGACAGAGAACACTGAAGCTTTCTTT. Protein sequence: CASSLTLTENTEAFF. The chain employs TRBV5-1 and TRBJ1-1, with a tentative D call TRBD1 (5 bases). Germline CDR1 and CDR2: SGHRS and YFSETQ. The CDR3 covers 15 residues. Deletions cut 1 base from V and 1 base from J, with 11 bases between.

V and J are TRBV7-2 and TRBJ2-7, with 8 bases fitting TRBD2. Germline V gene sequence: CDR1 SGHTA, CDR2 FQGNSA. This CDR3 region has 16 residues. V lost 3 bases to trimming and J lost 4 bases; unmatched junction nucleotides: 11. The CDR3: CASSLGPGLAQYEQYF. The CDR3 bases are TGTGCCAGCAGCTTGGGACCCGGACTAGCTCAATACGAGCAGTACTTC.

This clonotype occurred many times. The rearrangement uses TRBV6-1 and TRBJ2-3; TRBD2 might be the D (6 bases). Trimming left V 5 bases short and J 5 bases short, with 17 bases between. The CDR3 loop spans 15 amino acids. In germline, CDR1 is MNHNS, CDR2 SASEGT. The CDR3 is CASSTSRERKDTQYF. The CDR3 DNA reads as TGTGCCAGCAGTACTAGTCGGGAGAGGAAAGATACGCAGTATTTT.